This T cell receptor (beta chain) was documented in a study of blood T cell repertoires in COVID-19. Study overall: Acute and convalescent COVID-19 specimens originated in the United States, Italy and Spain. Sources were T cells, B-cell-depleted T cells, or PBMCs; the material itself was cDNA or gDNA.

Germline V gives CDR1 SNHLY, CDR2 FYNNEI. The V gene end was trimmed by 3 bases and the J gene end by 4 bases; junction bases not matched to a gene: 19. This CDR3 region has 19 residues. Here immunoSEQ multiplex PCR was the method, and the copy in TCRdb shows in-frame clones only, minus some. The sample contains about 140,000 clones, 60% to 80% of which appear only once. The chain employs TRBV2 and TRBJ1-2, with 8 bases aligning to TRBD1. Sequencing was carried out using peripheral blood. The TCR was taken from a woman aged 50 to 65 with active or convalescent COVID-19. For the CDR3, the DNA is TGTGCCAGCAGTGATAGGGCCAGGGGCAGGGGGCTTGGACGCTATGGCTACACCTTC. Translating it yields CASSDRARGRGLGRYGYTF.